This entry lists 12 T cell receptor beta chains sequenced from one sample in a study of beta chain features in type 1 diabetes. The entirety of the isolated RNA underwent reverse transcription, so expressed TCRB transcripts were sequenced. Method: immunoSEQ multiplex PCR; TCRdb's copy keeps in-frame clones and lacks some. The table has 400,000 to 600,000 clones, 30% seen once. The sequenced sample consisted of naive CD4+ T cells from blood. The receptors stem from a man aged 18-30 years in good health.

The chain links TRBV19 to TRBJ2-4; possible D gene TRBD2, 6 bases. CDR1 LNHDA and CDR2 SQIVND come from the germline V gene (reference sequence). This CDR3 comprises 14 residues. The V and J ends lost 5 bases and 13 bases respectively, with 21 bases between them. Here the CDR3 reads CASSPTGTSEGQYF. The CDR3, as DNA: TGTGCCAGTAGTCCGACCGGGACTTCCGAGGGACAGTACTTC.

The chain couples TRBV5-1 to TRBJ2-3; maybe TRBD2 (6 bases). Between the trimmed V and J ends, which lost 4 bases and 2 bases, there was a span of 11 bases. The CDR3 contains 14 residues. Per germline, CDR1 SGHRS and CDR2 YFSETQ. The CDR3 region is CASSPEGTTDTQYF. CDR3 in DNA: TGCGCCAGCAGCCCGGAGGGGACCACAGATACGCAGTATTTT.

The chain carries TRBV11-3 and TRBJ2-2; 11 nucleotides match TRBD2. The CDR3 totals 15 residues. The V gene end was trimmed by 4 bases and the J gene end by 8 bases; junction bases not matched to a gene: 6. Germline V lookup: CDR1 SGHNT, CDR2 YENEEA. The CDR3 loop is CASSSQTSGRGELFF. For the CDR3, the DNA is TGTGCCAGCAGCTCACAAACTAGCGGGAGAGGGGAGCTGTTTTTT.

This clone was found a few times. The rearrangement links TRBV12-5 to TRBJ2-7; possibly TRBD1 for D (5 bases). The CDR3 runs 14 residues. Trimming took 3 bases from V and 7 from J, leaving 16 bases between them. Germline CDR1 LGHNT, CDR2 FRNRAP. The DNA of the CDR3 is TGTGCTAGTGGTTTCCATACAGGCGCCCGGGAGCAGTACTTC. Translating gives CASGFHTGAREQYF.

The sample holds a few counts of this clone. The DNA for the CDR3 is TGTGCCAGCAGCCAAGCGTCATATTACAATGAGCAGTTCTTC. The encoded protein is CASSQASYYNEQFF. The chain joins TRBV14 to TRBJ2-1; D is unresolved. This CDR3 is built from 14 residues. Germline CDR1 and CDR2: SGHDN and FVKESK. Trimming shortened V by 1 base and J by 4 bases, and 8 bases separated the two germline ends.

CDR3 DNA: TGTGCCAGCAGCGCACACAATGAGCAGTTCTTC. This gives the protein CASSAHNEQFF. The V gene is TRBV11-1, the J gene TRBJ2-1; D not certain. V shed 5 bases and J shed 5 bases, with 4 bases lying between them. The CDR3 has 11 amino acids. The germline V gene encodes CDR1 SGHAT and CDR2 FQDESV (reference sequence).

This sequence joins TRBV10-3 and TRBJ2-5, with 14 bases lining up with TRBD2. There are 16 residues in the CDR3. Germline V gene lookup returns CDR1 ENHRY and CDR2 SYGVKD. Trimming at V came to 8 bases and at J to 4 bases, leaving 9 bases not matched to a gene. The CDR3, as DNA: TGTGCCATCGCCCCGGGACTAGCGGGAGATGGAGAGACCCAGTACTTC. Translation: CAIAPGLAGDGETQYF.

The V and J genes are TRBV19 and TRBJ1-2, with unresolved D. The CDR3 consists of 13 residues. V was shortened by 3 bases and J by 5 bases, with 10 bases between the two germline ends. Germline assignment: CDR1 LNHDA and CDR2 SQIVND (reference sequence). CDR3 sequence (DNA): TGTGCCAGTAGTATGGGCAGCTTATATGGCTACACCTTC. It specifies CASSMGSLYGYTF.

In DNA, the CDR3 is TGTGCCACCAGCAGAGACTGGACAGAGAACACTGAAGCTTTCTTT. This gives the protein CATSRDWTENTEAFF. V and J are TRBV15 and TRBJ1-1; D may be TRBD1 (6 bases). Trimming removed 0 bases at V and 1 base at J, with 9 bases between. The CDR3 is 15 residues long. Germline CDR1 LNHNV, CDR2 YYDKDF (reference sequence).

The V call is TRBV11-3, the J call TRBJ2-5, with D unresolved. This CDR3 comprises 12 residues. CDR1 and CDR2 (germline): SGHNT, YENEEA. Trimming cost V 1 base and J 2 bases, with 2 bases left between them. The CDR3 coding sequence is TGTGCCAGCAGCTTAGGGCAAGAGACCCAGTACTTC. Protein product: CASSLGQETQYF.

The rearrangement links TRBV12-5 to TRBJ2-3; tentative D call: TRBD2 (6 bases). V was pared by 5 bases and J by 5 bases, with 11 bases between. Germline loops: CDR1 LGHNT, CDR2 FRNRAP. This CDR3 region has 13 residues. The CDR3 sequence: CASGITGVDTQYF. Here the CDR3 DNA reads TGTGCTAGTGGTATCACGGGAGTAGATACGCAGTATTTT.

This clone was seen a handful of times. The chain joins TRBV1 to TRBJ2-1. TRBV1 is a recognized pseudogene. CDR3 length equals 15 residues. The CDR3 spells CTSSQLQYPNNEQFF. The CDR3 DNA reads as TGCACCAGCAGCCAACTGCAGTATCCTAACAATGAGCAGTTCTTC.